These T cell receptor beta chains were read from a single sample in a study of T cell repertoires in cytomegalovirus infection. TCRdb recomputed calls from the reads with MiXCR, one row per CDR3 protein. Counted here are hundreds of thousands of distinct CDR3 sequences, about 29% occurring once; the ten biggest clones make up around 19%. These TCRs' antigens remain unknown. Sequenced here: cultured PBMCs, sampled from culture after CMV antigen stimulation. The source is a human donor in good health (CMV status not recorded). Some clones in this sample may be carry-over from other donors' samples. Both conserved end residues are trimmed from each CDR3. Each record gives: CDR3 protein, V gene, J gene.

ASRRGVEETQY	TRBV2	TRBJ2-5
ASSLGQGNTGELF	TRBV5-4	TRBJ2-2
ASSLGSPPDNEQF	TRBV7-8	TRBJ2-1
ASSKELGGDQPQH	TRBV2	TRBJ1-5
ASSRTDMYNSPLH	TRBV5-4	TRBJ1-6
ASSPRQGSEAF	TRBV12-3/TRBV12-4	TRBJ1-1
ASSPQQGVSNQPQH	TRBV18	TRBJ1-5
ASSPGITSDTQY	TRBV7-3	TRBJ2-3
ASSLGLAGGRDTQY	TRBV7-3	TRBJ2-3
ASSLESGTPYNEQF	TRBV11-1	TRBJ2-1
ASTLRDTQY	TRBV6-8	TRBJ2-3
ASSFSGTDTAKNIQY	TRBV11-2	TRBJ2-4
ASSQLAGGNYNEQF	TRBV7-3	TRBJ2-1
ASSLGGGAPQY	TRBV12-3/TRBV12-4	TRBJ2-3
ASSLPRRGAPDTQY	TRBV7-3	TRBJ2-3
ASSYSQSGPAYEQY	TRBV6-5	TRBJ2-7
ASTSGPGDTIY	TRBV7-3	TRBJ1-3
AIRGQSSYEQY	TRBV10-3	TRBJ2-7
ASNSRGKGQPQH	TRBV18	TRBJ1-5
SAYSGTGGVIQY	TRBV20-1	TRBJ2-4
ASSFDQGTQY	TRBV12-3/TRBV12-4	TRBJ2-5
ASSAGTGGKGGNQPQH	TRBV6-2/TRBV6-3	TRBJ1-5
ASSDRWRNSPLH	TRBV6-1	TRBJ1-6
ASSLGGGRPQETQY	TRBV7-6	TRBJ2-5
ASSQSAGTQETQY	TRBV6-5	TRBJ2-5
ASSFKSGPGNTIY	TRBV11-2	TRBJ1-3
ASSQAQVAYNEQF	TRBV4-1	TRBJ2-1
ASSQTPGESYGYT	TRBV12-3/TRBV12-4	TRBJ1-2
ASSLSGSDTQY	TRBV7-6	TRBJ2-3
ASSPLQAVAEAF	TRBV7-2	TRBJ1-1
ASSPGNLYEQY	TRBV7-2	TRBJ2-7
ASSSGLAIQETQY	TRBV2	TRBJ2-5
ASRLQSLVEETQY	TRBV2	TRBJ2-5
ASTAPQGGETQY	TRBV7-9	TRBJ2-5
ASTQGQVNQPQH	TRBV6-1	TRBJ1-5